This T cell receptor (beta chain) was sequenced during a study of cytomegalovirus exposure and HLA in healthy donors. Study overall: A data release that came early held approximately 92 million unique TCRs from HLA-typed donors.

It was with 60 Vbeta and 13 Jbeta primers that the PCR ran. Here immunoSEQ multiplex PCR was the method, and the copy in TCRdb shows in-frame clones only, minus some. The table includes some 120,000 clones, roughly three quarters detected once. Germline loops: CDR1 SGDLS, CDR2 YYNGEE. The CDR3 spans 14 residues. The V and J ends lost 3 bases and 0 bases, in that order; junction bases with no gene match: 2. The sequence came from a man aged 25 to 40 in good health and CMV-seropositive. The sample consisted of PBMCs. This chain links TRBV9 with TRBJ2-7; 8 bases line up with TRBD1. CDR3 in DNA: TGTGCCAGCAGCGCGACAGGGGTCTCCTACGAGCAGTACTTC. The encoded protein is CASSATGVSYEQYF. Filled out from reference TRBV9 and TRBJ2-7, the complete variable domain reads DSGVTQTPKHLITATGQRVTLRCSPRSGDLSVYWYQQSLDQGLQFLIQYYNGEERAKGNILERFSAQQFPDLHSELNLSSLELGDSALYFCASSATGVSYEQYFGPGTRLTVT.